Below, 7 T cell receptor beta chains from the same sample are listed, as sequenced in a study of CD8 T cells in ankylosing spondylitis listed by TCRdb under 2017. Libraries were built with 5' RACE. Sequencing instrument: Illumina HiSeq 2500. TCRdb applied fastp at Q25 and MiXCR to the public reads, then kept only in-frame beta chains. Rows with a matching CDR3 protein are joined into one entry that keeps the most common DNA and genes. The sample table contains approximately 250,000 distinct CDR3 sequences; only one count was recorded for around 25% of them. The ten largest clones add up to 0.5% to 0.75% of the sample. The specimen sequenced was blood, either unsorted or a sorted T cell fraction (not recorded which). The receptors originated from a male donor with ankylosing spondylitis or in good health (not recorded which).

There are a few counts of this clonotype. The chain joins TRBV10-3 to TRBJ1-1; possibly TRBD1 for D (6 bases). The V and J ends lost 2 bases and 4 bases respectively, with 11 bases between them. The length of the CDR3 is 14 residues. The germline CDR1 and CDR2 sequences are ENHRY and SYGVKD. The CDR3 DNA follows: TGTGCCATCAGTGAGGCCCGGGACACCACTGAAGCTTTCTTT. It yields the protein CAISEARDTTEAFF.

A few counts support this clonotype. The rearrangement links TRBV12-3 or TRBV12-4 to TRBJ2-7; 10 bases are shared with TRBD1. The CDR3 has 14 residues. The V and J ends lost 6 bases and 7 bases, in that order; junction bases with no gene match: 9. In nucleotides, the CDR3 is TGTGCCAGCAGGCGTGGGACAGGGGCGGATGAGCAGTACTTC. Translation: CASRRGTGADEQYF.

The genes are TRBV4-1 and TRBJ1-2; D call uncertain. The germline V gene encodes CDR1 MGHRA and CDR2 YSYEKL. With 2 bases removed from V and 2 bases from J, the gap between germline ends came to 15 bases. The CDR3 runs to 16 residues. In nucleotides, the CDR3 is TGCGCCAGCAGCCAACCGCGGGAGGGTGCAAACTATGGCTACACCTTC. Amino acids: CASSQPREGANYGYTF.

This clonotype came up many times. The gene calls are TRBV7-9 and TRBJ1-6; D remains unclear. V shed 7 bases and J shed 4 bases, with 14 bases lying between them. The CDR3 length is 15 residues. Germline CDR1 SEHNR, CDR2 FQNEAQ (reference sequence). The CDR3 nucleotides read TGTGCCAGCACCCGGTCCCCGGTGTATAATTCACCCCTCCACTTT. Translation gives CASTRSPVYNSPLHF. The full variable domain, with the rest looked up from reference TRBV7-9 and TRBJ1-6, is DTGVSQNPRHKITKRGQNVTFRCDPISEHNRLYWYRQTLGQGPEFLTYFQNEAQLEKSRLLSDRFSAERPKGSFSTLEIQRTEQGDSAMYLCASTRSPVYNSPLHFGNGTRLTVT.

This clonotype was seen ten or more times. The chain has TRBV14 and TRBJ2-3; the match to TRBD1 covers 11 bases. The CDR3 length is 15 residues. CDR1 is SGHDN and CDR2 is FVKESK in the germline V gene. V lost 4 bases to trimming and J lost 4 bases; unmatched junction nucleotides: 4. CDR3 bases: TGTGCCAGCAGCCCCGGACAGGGGGCATCAGATACGCAGTATTTT. Translated, it gives CASSPGQGASDTQYF. Filled out from reference TRBV14 and TRBJ2-3, the complete variable domain reads EAGVTQFPSHSVIEKGQTVTLRCDPISGHDNLYWYRRVMGKEIKFLLHFVKESKQDESGMPNNRFLAERTGGTYSTLKVQPAELEDSGVYFCASSPGQGASDTQYFGPGTRLTVL.

The chain employs TRBV5-5 and TRBJ2-2; D gene ambiguous. The V and J ends lost 3 bases and 4 bases respectively, with 10 bases between them. Germline values: CDR1 SGHKS, CDR2 YYEKEE (reference sequence). CDR3 length equals 14 residues. The CDR3 sequence is CASSWMTVTGELFF. The CDR3 nucleotides are TGTGCCAGCAGCTGGATGACCGTCACCGGGGAGCTGTTTTTT.

This clonotype has more than one count but fewer than ten. This sequence joins TRBV4-1 and TRBJ1-1; D uncertain. V lost 3 bases to trimming and J lost 1 base, with 9 bases between them. This CDR3 comprises 14 residues. Germline V gene sequence: CDR1 MGHRA, CDR2 YSYEKL. The CDR3 reads CASSQATPNTEAFF. As DNA, the CDR3 is TGCGCCAGCAGCCAGGCGACACCGAACACTGAAGCTTTCTTT.